A single sample gave rise to the 19 T cell receptor beta chains below, sequenced in a study of glioma-infiltrating T cells. Using RNA template, CDR3s of TCR alpha and beta were amplified with iRepertoire arm-PCR. TCRdb processed the multiplex PCR reads anew with MiXCR; each CDR3 protein has one entry. The sample records 300,000 to 450,000 distinct CDR3 sequences, roughly two fifths being singletons. Sequencing used glioma tissue, nonneoplastic brain tissue, or PBMCs (not recorded which). These receptors all come from a human donor with low-grade glioma or glioblastoma, undergoing nonglioma brain surgery, or in good health (not recorded which).

This clonotype was observed a handful of times. The chain couples TRBV12-3 or TRBV12-4 to TRBJ2-7, with 9 bases fitting TRBD1. V dropped 6 bases and J dropped 6; count of bases not matched to a gene: 9. This CDR3 contains 14 residues. DNA for the CDR3: TGTGCCAGCAGCTCGCCCCGGGGACAGGGCGAGCAGTACTTC. Its protein product is CASSSPRGQGEQYF.

This chain joins TRBV4-1 and TRBJ2-7, with TRBD1 matching 9 bases. The CDR3 extends over 14 amino acids. Trimming cost V 6 bases and J 7 bases; bases outside gene matches: 10. Germline CDR1 MGHRA, CDR2 YSYEKL. The CDR3 DNA sequence: TGCGCCAGCAGGGGTGGGACAGGGAGGTCGGAGCAGTACTTC. Protein product: CASRGGTGRSEQYF.

This clonotype has a handful of counts. The V call is TRBV20-1, the J call TRBJ2-1; perhaps TRBD2 as D (6 bases). CDR1 and CDR2 (germline): DFQATT, SNEGSKA (reference sequence). V lost 3 bases and J 5 bases, leaving 17 bases between the germline ends. The CDR3 sequence is 15 residues long. CDR3 sequence: CSASPGTSLNNEQFF. CDR3 sequence (DNA): TGCAGTGCTAGCCCCGGGACTTCCCTTAACAATGAGCAGTTCTTC.

Ten or more counts support this clonotype. This chain connects TRBV6-1 to TRBJ2-7; D perhaps matches TRBD2 (5 bases). From germline, CDR1 is MNHNS and CDR2 SASEGT. Trimming shortened V by 6 bases and J by 4 bases, and 10 bases separated the two germline ends. The CDR3 totals 12 residues. The CDR3 DNA follows: TGTGCCAGCAGATACGGGGATTACGAGCAGTACTTC. Residues: CASRYGDYEQYF.

With respect to this clonotype: Its ends do not fully match the called genes, so a read error is possible. The rearrangement uses TRBV5-4 and TRBJ1-3, with no clear D. CDR3 length equals 12 residues. In germline, CDR1 is SGHNT, CDR2 YYREEE (reference sequence). The CDR3 loop reads CASSLDGNTRYF. The CDR3 DNA is TGTGCCAGCAGCTTGGATGGAAACACCAGATATTTT. The complete variable domain, with remaining parts taken from reference TRBV5-4 and TRBJ1-3, reads ETGVTQSPTHLIKTRGQQVTLRCSSQSGHNTVSWYQQALGQGPQFIFQYYREEENGRGNFPPRFSGLQFPNYSSELNVNALELDDSALYLCASSLDGNTRYFGEGSWLTVV.

This clonotype was detected many times. J is TRBJ1-2 and V is TRBV6-6; D remains ambiguous. Looked up from germline, CDR1 is MNHNY and CDR2 is SVGAGI (reference sequence). The CDR3 spans 18 residues. V dropped 2 bases and J dropped 2 bases, with 21 bases sitting between them. The CDR3 coding sequence is TGTGCCAGCAGTTACACTCTGCTTCACCCCGATACGAACTATGGCTACACCTTC. Encoded protein: CASSYTLLHPDTNYGYTF.

The J gene is TRBJ1-2, the V gene TRBV7-2; D not certain. V lost 7 bases to trimming and J lost 8 bases, with 20 bases between them. This CDR3 has 14 amino acids. Germline V gene lookup returns CDR1 SGHTA and CDR2 FQGNSA. The CDR3 nucleotides are TGTGCCAGCAACCTCGCGGGGTCCTTAGGGGGCTACACCTTC. Protein: CASNLAGSLGGYTF. Using reference TRBV7-2 and TRBJ1-2 for the parts outside the CDR3, the full variable domain is GAGVSQSPSNKVTEKGKDVELRCDPISGHTALYWYRQSLGQGLEFLIYFQGNSAPDKSGLPSDRFSAERTGGSVSTLTIQRTQQEDSAVYLCASNLAGSLGGYTFGSGTRLTVV.

With respect to this clonotype: Possible read error: a much larger clone is one base away. Likely a read error: the CDR3 ends without its conserved phenylalanine or tryptophan. This chain joins TRBV2 and TRBJ2-1; D remains ambiguous. Per germline, CDR1 SNHLY and CDR2 FYNNEI. There are 11 residues in the CDR3. The germline V and J ends were trimmed by 2 bases and 4 bases, with 0 bases remaining between them. CDR3 sequence: CASSEYNEQFS. As DNA, the CDR3 is TGTGCCAGCAGTGAATACAATGAGCAGTTCTCC.

In its sample, this clonotype was seen a few times. This chain joins TRBV15 and TRBJ2-1; 7 bases fit TRBD1. The CDR3 extends over 14 amino acids. Trimming at V came to 5 bases and at J to 7 bases, leaving 8 bases not matched to a gene. The germline gives CDR1 LNHNV, CDR2 YYDKDF (reference sequence). The DNA for the CDR3 is TGTGCCACCAGCCCAAGGACAGGTAGGAATGAGCAGTTCTTC. As protein: CATSPRTGRNEQFF. Looking up the rest from reference TRBV15 and TRBJ2-1 gives the full variable domain: DAMVIQNPRYQVTQFGKPVTLSCSQTLNHNVMYWYQQKSSQAPKLLFHYYDKDFNNEADTPDNFQSRRPNTSFCFLDIRSPGLGDTAMYLCATSPRTGRNEQFFGPGTRLTVL.

The J gene is TRBJ2-7, the V gene TRBV12-3 or TRBV12-4, with a weak D call TRBD2 (6 bases). The CDR3 extends over 14 amino acids. The V end lost 3 bases, the J end lost 2 bases, and 11 bases lay between the germline ends. CDR3 sequence (DNA): TGTGCCAGCAGTTTGGACTACCACACCTACGAGCAGTACTTC. Its protein product is CASSLDYHTYEQYF.

This chain connects TRBV7-2 to TRBJ2-5, with 11 bases matching TRBD1. Germline V gene data show CDR1 as SGHTA and CDR2 as FQGNSA. This CDR3 contains 14 residues. Trimming cost V 6 bases and J 4 bases; bases outside gene matches: 4. For the CDR3, the DNA is TGTGCCAGCAGTCTAGGACAGGGGGCAGAGACCCAGTACTTC. This codes for CASSLGQGAETQYF.

Note on this clonotype: Possible read error: a much larger clone is one base away. V is TRBV20-1 and J is TRBJ2-3; TRBD2 agrees at 16 bases. Per the germline V gene, CDR1 is DFQATT and CDR2 is SNEGSKA (reference sequence). CDR3 size: 15 residues. CDR3 in DNA: TGCAGTGCTAGTGGGACTAGCGGGAGGGCAGATACGCAGTGTTTT. The encoded protein is CSASGTSGRADTQCF.

This clonotype was seen only a few times. CDR3 in DNA: TGCGCCAGCAGCCAGGGGGACAGGGACCATCAAGAGACCCAGTACTTC. Its translation: CASSQGDRDHQETQYF. The rearrangement uses TRBV4-3 and TRBJ2-5; 9 bases line up with TRBD1. The CDR3 is 16 residues long. Germline CDR1 LGHNA, CDR2 YSLEER. The trim removed 3 bases at V and 2 bases at J, leaving 7 bases unmatched.

This clonotype appeared many times. The J gene is TRBJ1-5, the V gene TRBV6-1; D may be TRBD1 (6 bases). The V gene lost 6 bases and the J gene lost 6 bases, with 12 bases spanning the gap. CDR1 is MNHNS and CDR2 is SASEGT in the germline V gene. The CDR3 contains 13 residues. CDR3 bases: TGTGCCAGCAGCTTACAGGGTGGTCAGCCCCAGCATTTT. Protein sequence: CASSLQGGQPQHF.

Comment on this clonotype: Since a much larger clone is just one base distant, this may be a read error. The chain is built from TRBV15 and TRBJ2-7; possibly TRBD1 or TRBD2 for D (6 bases each). The CDR3 is made up of 16 amino acids. Germline CDR1 and CDR2: LNHNV and YYDKDF (reference sequence). CDR3 in DNA: TGTGCCACCAGCAGAGATGAGGGGGGAACCTCCTGCGAGCAGTACTTC. Translation gives CATSRDEGGTSCEQYF.

In this sample, this clonotype turned up a few times. This chain uses TRBV4-2 with TRBJ2-3, with D unclear. The CDR3 has 14 residues. Germline V lookup: CDR1 LGHNA, CDR2 YNFKEQ. Between the trimmed V and J ends, which lost 2 bases and 0 bases, there was a span of 6 bases. The CDR3 region has the DNA TGTGCCAGCAGCCAACCCCCAAGCACAGATACGCAGTATTTT. Its translation is CASSQPPSTDTQYF.

The chain carries TRBV28 and TRBJ2-3, with D possibly matching TRBD2 (5 bases). This CDR3 is built from 16 residues. From germline, CDR1 is MDHEN and CDR2 SYDVKM. V was shortened by 2 bases and J by 7 bases, with 19 bases between the two germline ends. The CDR3 loop is CASSLPSKRAGNTQYF. DNA for the CDR3: TGTGCCAGCAGTTTACCCAGCAAGAGGGCCGGAAATACGCAGTATTTT.

V usage is TRBV6-5 and J usage is TRBJ2-2, with TRBD1 matching over 9 bases. The CDR3 contains 16 residues. Per germline, CDR1 MNHEY and CDR2 SVGAGI. V shed 0 bases and J 5 bases; nucleotides not matched to a gene: 4. CDR3 sequence: CASSYSETGGTGELFF. CDR3 coding DNA: TGTGCCAGCAGTTACTCAGAGACAGGGGGAACCGGGGAGCTGTTTTTT.

The genes are TRBV20-1 and TRBJ2-2; a weak D match, TRBD1 (5 bases). Germline CDR1 reads DFQATT; CDR2 reads SNEGSKA (reference sequence). The CDR3 is 13 amino acids. Between the trimmed V and J ends, which lost 1 base and 4 bases, there was a span of 7 bases. CDR3 nucleotide sequence: TGCAGTGCTAGAGGGACACGCACCGGGGAGCTGTTTTTT. Amino acid sequence: CSARGTRTGELFF.